A selection of T cell receptor beta chains follows, all from one sample in a study of cytomegalovirus exposure and HLA in healthy donors. Method: immunoSEQ multiplex PCR; TCRdb's copy keeps in-frame clones and lacks some. The profile shows 210,000 or so clones, about three quarters of them singletons. Sequenced input: PBMCs. The receptors come from a boy between 10 and 17 years old in good health and CMV-seronegative. Both conserved end residues are part of each CDR3. The D gene is left open where the match is weak. The size entry is marked missing in some rows and otherwise reads once, few, many or a size class.

>TRBV5-1|TRBD1|TRBJ1-2|.
TGCGCCAGCAGTTCGGACAGGGGCCTTAACTATGGCTACACCTTC
CASSSDRGLNYGYTF
>TRBV7-8|TRBD1|TRBJ1-4|few
TGTGCCAGCAGCTCGACAGGGAAGGAAAAACTGTTTTTT
CASSSTGKEKLFF
>TRBV30|.|TRBJ2-1|.
TGTGCCTGGAGTGGTAGCGGAGGGGGGGTCCCCCGGTTCTTC
CAWSGSGGGVPRFF
>TRBV14|.|TRBJ2-7|.
TGTGCCAGCAGCCAAGCCAGGTACGGTTTCGAGCAGTACTTC
CASSQARYGFEQYF
>TRBV5-1|.|TRBJ2-7|few
TGCGCCAGCAGCTTGGGACTCTTATCCGACGAGCAGTACTTC
CASSLGLLSDEQYF
>TRBV5-1|.|TRBJ1-1|.
TGCGCCAGCAGCTTGGCCCCCATGAACACTGAAGCTTTCTTT
CASSLAPMNTEAFF
>TRBV30|.|TRBJ2-7|.
TGTGCCTGGAGTGTTTCGCAGGGGCCCTGGAACGAGCAGTACTTC
CAWSVSQGPWNEQYF
>TRBV19|.|TRBJ2-3|once
TGTGCCAGTAGTCTGTTTGGGCGAGATACGCAGTATTTT
CASSLFGRDTQYF
>TRBV5-1|TRBD1|TRBJ2-4|.
TGCGCCAGCAGGGCAGGGGGCGGATTGAGTAACATTCAGTACTTC
CASRAGGGLSNIQYF
>TRBV2|.|TRBJ2-1|few
TGTGCCAGCAAACCAGACAGAAGCTCCTACAATGAGCAGTTCTTC
CASKPDRSSYNEQFF
>TRBV9|.|TRBJ1-1|.
TGTGCCAGCAGCACACAGGTCTCTGAAGCTTTCTTT
CASSTQVSEAFF
>TRBV30|.|TRBJ1-2|few
TGTGCCTGGACAAGGGGAATTAGTGACTATGGCTACACCTTC
CAWTRGISDYGYTF
>TRBV18|TRBD1|TRBJ1-1|.
TGTGCCAGCTCAGCCGGACAGGGGGCCACTGAAGCTTTCTTT
CASSAGQGATEAFF
>TRBV7-7|TRBD1|TRBJ2-2|.
TGTGCTAGCAGCCACTCCGACAGGGGGCTGGGGACCGGGGAGCTGTTTTTT
CASSHSDRGLGTGELFF